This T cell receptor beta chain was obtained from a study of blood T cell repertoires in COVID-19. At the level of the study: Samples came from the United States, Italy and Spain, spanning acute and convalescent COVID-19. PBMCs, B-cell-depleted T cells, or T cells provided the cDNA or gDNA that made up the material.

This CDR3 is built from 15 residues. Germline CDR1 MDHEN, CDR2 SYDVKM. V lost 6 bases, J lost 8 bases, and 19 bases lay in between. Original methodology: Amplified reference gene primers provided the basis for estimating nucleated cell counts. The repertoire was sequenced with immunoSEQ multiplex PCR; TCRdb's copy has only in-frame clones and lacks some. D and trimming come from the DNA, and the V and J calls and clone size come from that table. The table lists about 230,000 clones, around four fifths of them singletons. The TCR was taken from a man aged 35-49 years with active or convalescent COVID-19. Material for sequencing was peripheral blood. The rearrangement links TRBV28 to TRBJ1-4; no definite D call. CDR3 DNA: TGTGCCAGCAGCGAGGTCATACGGAGGAGCGAAAAACTGTTTTTT. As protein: CASSEVIRRSEKLFF.